The present T cell receptor (beta chain) was sequenced within a study of T cells in localized non-small cell lung cancer (dated by TCRdb to 2018 to 2020). A note on the overall study: Comparing tumors with uninvolved tumor-adjacent lungs, the study looked at the T cell repertoires of approximately 250 patients with early-stage NSCLC. Of the NSCLC patients, about 130 were male and approximately 100 were female, and the mean age was approximately 69 years. The cohort consisted of approximately 220 treatment-naive NSCLC patients whose localized lung tumors had been resected. Here is what the overall study found, with its caveats: Because multi-region tumor sequencing was not done, intratumor heterogeneity could not be ruled out. Uninvolved tumor-adjacent lung showed the highest T cell clonality, higher than tumor, which suggests more focused antigenic responses in the uninvolved tumor-adjacent lung. Higher blood T cell density associated with longer overall survival, while higher adjacent-lung clonality associated with shorter survival. Because the study design was exploratory, TCR variables were selected using unadjusted p-values without false-discovery rate correction. A median of 57 of the top 100 tumor clones turned up in the paired uninvolved adjacent lung, and 25 to 30 of those clones also ranked among the top 100 of that same adjacent lung.

The CDR3, from cysteine to phenylalanine, totals 16 residues. The read is trimmed to its CDR3 DNA, 48 bases read in frame from base 1. A remark on this clone: This receptor's antigen is unknown. The record has no base qualities; no much larger clone is one base away.

TCR beta CDR3 regions were sequenced from DNA using the immunoSEQ Assay. Processing in the source paper ran as follows. T cell density was computed as TCR beta template counts normalized to usable DNA estimated by amplifying housekeeping genes. Richness was estimated using the preseqR package, with extrapolation to 400,000 templates for PBMC samples and to 120,000 templates for tissue samples. Clonality was defined by subtracting Pielou's evenness from one. Tissue-enriched TCRs were identified through differential abundance testing performed on productive amino-acid clonotypes, with a minimum total count of 5 and an alpha of 0.1. The Jaccard Index and the Morisita Overlap Index were used to quantify repertoire overlap between compartments. GLIPH grouped TCR beta CDR3s together with public tetramer-defined viral CDR3s, and a viral motif had to include at least three viral sequences and show V-gene enrichment. TCRdb holds this immuneACCESS table with in-frame rearrangements only. Some clones are missing; in checked studies, unresolved V genes explain under half, and the rest has no known cause. The V and J calls and clone size come from that table; D and trimming were worked out from the DNA. In this sample the table shows 45,000 to 60,000 clones, around 86% of which occur a single time. The ten top clones hold 2.5% of the sample.

At diagnosis, peripheral blood, uninvolved tumor-adjacent lung and tumor were collected and stored as a combination of fresh-frozen and FFPE material. For TCR repertoire profiling, blood samples were analyzed as peripheral blood mononuclear cells. The rearranged segments are TRBV21-1 and TRBJ1-2. TRBV21-1 is tagged as a pseudogene. The specimen was PBMCs, collected before any cancer treatment. This clonotype was obtained from a man aged 40-75 years with stage II lung adenocarcinoma. The CDR3 sequence is CASSKGGPGGSYGYTF. The nucleotide sequence reads TGTGCCAGCAGCAAAGGAGGGCCAGGAGGCTCCTATGGCTACACCTTC.